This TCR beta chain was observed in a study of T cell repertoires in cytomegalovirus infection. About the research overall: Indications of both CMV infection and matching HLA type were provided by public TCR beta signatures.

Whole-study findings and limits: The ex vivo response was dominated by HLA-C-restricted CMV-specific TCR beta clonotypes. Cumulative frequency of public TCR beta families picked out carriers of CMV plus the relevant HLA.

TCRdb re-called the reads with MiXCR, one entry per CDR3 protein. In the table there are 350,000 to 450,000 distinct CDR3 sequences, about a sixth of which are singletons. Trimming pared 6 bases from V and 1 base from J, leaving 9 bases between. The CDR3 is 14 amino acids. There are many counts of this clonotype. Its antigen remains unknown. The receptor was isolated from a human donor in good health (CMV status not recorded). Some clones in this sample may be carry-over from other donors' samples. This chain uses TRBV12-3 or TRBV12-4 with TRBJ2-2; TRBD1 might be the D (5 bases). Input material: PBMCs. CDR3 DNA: TGTGCCAGCAGCTTAACAGGGAACACCGGGGAGCTGTTTTTT. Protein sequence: CASSLTGNTGELFF.